This is a list of T cell receptor beta chains from one sample in a study of shared clonotypes between healthy human individuals. Clones were sequenced by immunoSEQ multiplex PCR, and TCRdb holds only the in-frame ones, with some missing. The top ten clones hold 1.2% of a sample with roughly 2,000,000 clones, just under 95% of them seen once. Sequenced sample: naive CD8+ T cells sorted from blood. The receptors shown here come from a man aged 18 to 29 in good health. Both conserved end residues are part of each CDR3. The order of the fields is CDR3 protein, CDR3 DNA, D gene, clone size, V gene, J gene. A D gene is named only where the DNA matches it firmly. Size values are once, few and many counts, or a class for expanded clones, and some rows have none.

CDR3 protein: CASSVGLAEWGEQYF
CDR3 DNA: TGTGCCAGCAGCGTAGGCCTAGCGGAATGGGGGGAGCAGTACTTC
D gene: TRBD2
clone size: NA
V gene: TRBV9
J gene: TRBJ2-7

CDR3 protein: CASSLVRGANVLTF
CDR3 DNA: TGTGCCAGCAGCTTAGTACGTGGGGCCAACGTCCTGACTTTC
D gene: NA
clone size: NA
V gene: TRBV7-2
J gene: TRBJ2-6

CDR3 protein: CASSQITGELFF
CDR3 DNA: TGTGCCAGCAGCCAAATCACCGGGGAGCTGTTTTTT
D gene: NA
clone size: NA
V gene: TRBV6-5
J gene: TRBJ2-2

CDR3 protein: CASSLPVLNTGELFF
CDR3 DNA: TGTGCCAGTAGTCTCCCAGTTTTGAACACCGGGGAGCTGTTTTTT
D gene: NA
clone size: NA
V gene: TRBV19
J gene: TRBJ2-2

CDR3 protein: CASSLGDYLSTDTQYF
CDR3 DNA: TGTGCCAGCAGCTTAGGGGACTACCTTAGCACAGATACGCAGTATTTT
D gene: TRBD2
clone size: NA
V gene: TRBV7-9
J gene: TRBJ2-3

CDR3 protein: CASSYPTSGGHNEQFF
CDR3 DNA: TGTGCCAGCAGTTACCCGACTAGCGGAGGACACAATGAGCAGTTCTTC
D gene: TRBD2
clone size: NA
V gene: TRBV6-6
J gene: TRBJ2-1

CDR3 protein: CASSLVEGARKLFF
CDR3 DNA: TGCGCCAGCAGCTTGGTGGAGGGGGCGCGAAAACTGTTTTTT
D gene: TRBD1
clone size: NA
V gene: TRBV5-1
J gene: TRBJ1-4

CDR3 protein: CASSPGTESYEQYF
CDR3 DNA: TGTGCCAGCAGCCCCGGGACTGAGTCCTACGAGCAGTACTTC
D gene: NA
clone size: once
V gene: TRBV13
J gene: TRBJ2-7

CDR3 protein: CASSFVTGGLGYEQYF
CDR3 DNA: TGTGCCAGCAGCTTTGTGACAGGGGGTTTAGGCTACGAGCAGTACTTC
D gene: TRBD1
clone size: NA
V gene: TRBV13
J gene: TRBJ2-7

CDR3 protein: CASSYSTGESSYEQYF
CDR3 DNA: TGTGCCAGCAGTTACTCGACGGGTGAGAGCTCCTACGAGCAGTACTTC
D gene: NA
clone size: once
V gene: TRBV6-5
J gene: TRBJ2-7

CDR3 protein: CASSVMGGTEAFF
CDR3 DNA: TGTGCCAGCAGCGTAATGGGGGGCACTGAAGCTTTCTTT
D gene: NA
clone size: NA
V gene: TRBV9
J gene: TRBJ1-1

CDR3 protein: CASSIERTGELFF
CDR3 DNA: TGCGCCAGCAGTATAGAGCGGACCGGGGAGCTGTTTTTT
D gene: NA
clone size: NA
V gene: TRBV10-2
J gene: TRBJ2-2

CDR3 protein: CASSVGTNSYEQYF
CDR3 DNA: TGTGCCAGCAGCGTAGGAACAAACTCCTACGAGCAGTACTTC
D gene: NA
clone size: NA
V gene: TRBV9
J gene: TRBJ2-7

CDR3 protein: CASSPGLAGYEQYF
CDR3 DNA: TGTGCCAGCAGCCCCGGACTAGCGGGGTACGAGCAGTACTTC
D gene: TRBD2
clone size: NA
V gene: TRBV9
J gene: TRBJ2-7

CDR3 protein: CASSPTGAPSYEQYF
CDR3 DNA: TGTGCCAGCAGTCCTACAGGGGCCCCCTCCTACGAGCAGTACTTC
D gene: TRBD1
clone size: NA
V gene: TRBV27
J gene: TRBJ2-7

CDR3 protein: CASTRNYGYTF
CDR3 DNA: TGTGCCAGTACGAGAAACTATGGCTACACCTTC
D gene: NA
clone size: NA
V gene: TRBV19
J gene: TRBJ1-2

CDR3 protein: CALEEGGEQFF
CDR3 DNA: TGTGCCTTGGAAGAAGGCGGTGAGCAGTTCTTC
D gene: NA
clone size: NA
V gene: TRBV30
J gene: TRBJ2-1

CDR3 protein: CASSFVGYTGINSPLHF
CDR3 DNA: TGTGCCAGCAGCTTCGTGGGCTATACAGGGATCAATTCACCCCTCCACTTT
D gene: NA
clone size: NA
V gene: TRBV7-2
J gene: TRBJ1-6

CDR3 protein: CASSSQGAYNEQFF
CDR3 DNA: TGTGCCAGCAGTTCACAGGGAGCCTACAATGAGCAGTTCTTC
D gene: NA
clone size: NA
V gene: TRBV27
J gene: TRBJ2-1

CDR3 protein: CASRERRTGWGEKLFF
CDR3 DNA: TGCGCCAGCCGAGAAAGACGGACAGGGTGGGGTGAAAAACTGTTTTTT
D gene: TRBD1
clone size: NA
V gene: TRBV4-1
J gene: TRBJ1-4

CDR3 protein: CASSQVLGLGRDTQYF
CDR3 DNA: TGTGCCAGCAGCCAAGTTCTAGGTTTGGGCCGGGATACGCAGTATTTT
D gene: NA
clone size: NA
V gene: TRBV14
J gene: TRBJ2-3

CDR3 protein: CASSGHLSYNSPLHF
CDR3 DNA: TGTGCCAGCAGCGGACATCTCTCCTATAATTCACCCCTCCACTTT
D gene: NA
clone size: NA
V gene: TRBV2
J gene: TRBJ1-6

CDR3 protein: CASSARDGGNSPLHF
CDR3 DNA: TGCGCCAGCAGCGCAAGGGACGGCGGGAATTCACCCCTCCACTTT
D gene: NA
clone size: NA
V gene: TRBV5-1
J gene: TRBJ1-6

CDR3 protein: CASSPRDPRNTEAFF
CDR3 DNA: TGCGCCAGCAGCCCCCGGGACCCCCGGAACACTGAAGCTTTCTTT
D gene: NA
clone size: NA
V gene: TRBV5-1
J gene: TRBJ1-1

CDR3 protein: CAKSGGTGEETQYF
CDR3 DNA: TGTGCCAAAAGTGGGGGGACAGGGGAAGAGACCCAGTACTTC
D gene: TRBD1
clone size: NA
V gene: TRBV30
J gene: TRBJ2-5

CDR3 protein: CASSIGPSYGYTF
CDR3 DNA: TGTGCCAGTAGTATCGGTCCGAGTTATGGCTACACCTTC
D gene: NA
clone size: NA
V gene: TRBV19
J gene: TRBJ1-2

CDR3 protein: CASIMPRTDTQYF
CDR3 DNA: TGTGCCAGCATCATGCCCCGCACAGATACGCAGTATTTT
D gene: NA
clone size: NA
V gene: TRBV6-6
J gene: TRBJ2-3

CDR3 protein: CASIPLWGEGEQYF
CDR3 DNA: TGTGCCAGCATCCCCCTATGGGGGGAGGGCGAGCAGTACTTC
D gene: TRBD2
clone size: NA
V gene: TRBV7-9
J gene: TRBJ2-7

CDR3 protein: CASSLRGAGEDTQYF
CDR3 DNA: TGTGCCAGCAGCTTGAGGGGGGCAGGGGAAGATACGCAGTATTTT
D gene: NA
clone size: NA
V gene: TRBV5-4
J gene: TRBJ2-3

CDR3 protein: CASTGLESGNTIYF
CDR3 DNA: TGTGCCAGCACCGGACTGGAATCTGGAAACACCATATATTTT
D gene: NA
clone size: NA
V gene: TRBV28
J gene: TRBJ1-3

CDR3 protein: CASSDTSEISYNEQFF
CDR3 DNA: TGTGCCAGCAGTGATACTAGCGAGATTTCCTACAATGAGCAGTTCTTC
D gene: TRBD2
clone size: once
V gene: TRBV28
J gene: TRBJ2-1

CDR3 protein: CASSLRTDTSTDTQYF
CDR3 DNA: TGTGCCAGCAGCTTAAGGACGGACACTAGCACAGATACGCAGTATTTT
D gene: NA
clone size: NA
V gene: TRBV7-9
J gene: TRBJ2-3